This T cell receptor (beta chain) stems from a study of cytomegalovirus exposure and HLA in healthy donors. Study details: Some 80 million unique TCRs from HLA-typed donors were held in an early data release.

Germline assignment: CDR1 MDHEN and CDR2 SYDVKM. This CDR3 region has 14 residues. V shed 10 bases and J 8 bases; nucleotides not matched to a gene: 8. Remarks on this clone: The antigen is not known.

Both 60 Vbeta primers and 13 Jbeta primers went into the PCR. The protocol was immunoSEQ multiplex PCR, while the TCRdb copy is restricted to in-frame clones and leaves out a portion. The sample holds about 260,000 clones; about 83% are singletons and the top ten take roughly 2%. The study's findings and limits: Among TCR beta chains, those listed as cytomegalovirus-associated numbered over 150.

The sample comprised PBMCs. The clonotype originates from a middle-aged woman in good health and CMV-seropositive. The chain combines TRBV28 with TRBJ1-4, with TRBD1 matching 12 bases. CDR3 bases: TGTGCCACAGCGACCGGGACAGGGGGCGAAAAACTGTTTTTT. Encoded protein: CATATGTGGEKLFF.